These T cell receptor beta chains were read from a single sample in a study of control samples from healthy donors and cancer patients. Data came from immunoSEQ multiplex PCR; TCRdb stores just in-frame clones and leaves some out. The sample includes under 450,000 clones, 75% to 95% of them seen just once. The sample consisted of PBMCs. The receptors here all came from a middle-aged man with head and neck cancer. Each CDR3 is given with its conserved first and last residue. Each record gives: clone size, J gene, V gene, D gene, CDR3 DNA, CDR3 protein. D genes are given only for firm matches. Only some rows state a clone size, as once, few, many or a class for expanded clones.

.,TRBJ1-5,TRBV27,.,TGTGCCAGCAGGGGCCCAGGGAGCAATCAGCCCCAGCATTTT,CASRGPGSNQPQHF
.,TRBJ2-2,TRBV24-1,.,TGTGCCACCAGTGACGTCGGACAGAGCACCGGGGAGCTGTTTTTT,CATSDVGQSTGELFF
.,TRBJ2-7,TRBV5-1,TRBD1,TGCGCCAGCAGCTTGGATGCAGGGGGTGCCTCCTACGAGCAGTACTTC,CASSLDAGGASYEQYF
.,TRBJ1-3,TRBV5-1,.,TGCGCCAGCAGCACCATGGGGGGTGCGGCTGGAAACACCATATATTTT,CASSTMGGAAGNTIYF
.,TRBJ2-3,TRBV6-2/TRBV6-3,TRBD1,TGTGCCAGCAGCGCGGACAGGGTCGCGACAGATACGCAGTATTTT,CASSADRVATDTQYF
.,TRBJ1-1,TRBV2,.,TGTGCCAGCAGAAGTTCCGGGACATGGAACACTGAAGCTTTCTTT,CASRSSGTWNTEAFF
.,TRBJ1-5,TRBV24-1,TRBD1,TGTGCCACCTCACAGGGGAATAGCAATCAGCCCCAGCATTTT,CATSQGNSNQPQHF
.,TRBJ1-3,TRBV9,.,TGTGCCAGCAGCGCCGAGGGGACTCCCGGAAACACCATATATTTT,CASSAEGTPGNTIYF
.,TRBJ1-2,TRBV15,.,TGTGCCACCAGCAGAGATAAGGAATTTCGTGATGGCTACACCTTC,CATSRDKEFRDGYTF
.,TRBJ2-3,TRBV10-3,.,TGTGCCATCAGTGAGTCCGCAGATACGCAGTATTTT,CAISESADTQYF
.,TRBJ2-3,TRBV27,TRBD2,TGTGCCAGCAGACCTACTAGCGGGACGTTGGCGACGCAGTATTTT,CASRPTSGTLATQYF
.,TRBJ1-1,TRBV6-5,.,TGTGCCAGCAGTTTTCTCGGGGGAGTGAACACTGAAGCTTTCTTT,CASSFLGGVNTEAFF
.,TRBJ2-1,TRBV6-5,.,TGTGCCAGCAGCACCGGGCCGAGCTCCTACAATGAGCAGTTCTTC,CASSTGPSSYNEQFF
.,TRBJ1-5,TRBV6-6,TRBD1,TGTGCCAGCAGTCTACAGGGGACTGGCCAGCCCCAGCATTTT,CASSLQGTGQPQHF
.,TRBJ2-2,TRBV28,TRBD2,TGTGCCAGCAGTCCTCCGGGACTAGCGGGGTTGGGCACCGGGGAGCTGTTTTTT,CASSPPGLAGLGTGELFF
.,TRBJ2-7,TRBV19,TRBD2,TGTGCCAGTAGTGCAGTAGCGGGTGGCGAGCAGTACTTC,CASSAVAGGEQYF
.,TRBJ2-2,TRBV19,.,TGTGCCAGTAGTATGAACTGGGGGGCGGGAGTCGGAGAGCTGTTTTTT,CASSMNWGAGVGELFF
.,TRBJ1-5,TRBV28,.,TGTGCCAGCAGCTCCCCCCGAGGGTTCCATCAGCCCCAGCATTTT,CASSSPRGFHQPQHF
.,TRBJ2-5,TRBV19,.,TGTGCCAGCCGAAGATCCCTCCAAGAGACCCAGTACTTC,CASRRSLQETQYF
.,TRBJ2-7,TRBV28,.,TGTGCCAGCAGTTTCGGGACCATCATTTTAACCGAGCAGTACTTC,CASSFGTIILTEQYF
once,TRBJ1-1,TRBV5-1,.,TGCGCCAGCGGCCATCCGGGCTTCGGCACTGAAGCTTTCTTT,CASGHPGFGTEAFF
.,TRBJ1-1,TRBV7-6,.,TGTGCCAGCAGCTTAGCACAGGTCAGGGTGAACACTGAAGCTTTCTTT,CASSLAQVRVNTEAFF
.,TRBJ1-2,TRBV18,.,TGTGCCAGCTCACCACCAAGGAGAGACGCTCATGGCTACACCTTC,CASSPPRRDAHGYTF
.,TRBJ2-7,TRBV6-2/TRBV6-3,.,TGTGCCAGCAGCCCCATAGCGGTTACCTACGAGCAGTACTTC,CASSPIAVTYEQYF
.,TRBJ2-2,TRBV27,TRBD2,TGTGCCAGCGGACAACTAGCGGGAGGGCCCACCGGGGAGCTGTTTTTT,CASGQLAGGPTGELFF
once,TRBJ2-6,TRBV28,.,TGTGCCAGCAGTTTTTCGGGGATCCCTGGGGCCAACGTCCTGACTTTC,CASSFSGIPGANVLTF
.,TRBJ2-7,TRBV7-8,.,TGTGCCAGCAGCAGATTCGGACTATACGAGCAGTACTTC,CASSRFGLYEQYF
.,TRBJ1-5,TRBV28,.,TGTGCCAGCAGTGCCCCCGGCGAGCAGCCCCAGCATTTT,CASSAPGEQPQHF
.,TRBJ1-1,TRBV6-5,TRBD1,TGTGCCAGCAGCGATCGGTTAACAGGGGGCACTGAAGCTTTCTTT,CASSDRLTGGTEAFF
.,TRBJ1-5,TRBV4-2,.,TGTGCCAGCAGCCAAGAGGAAGCCGCGGGGCAGCCCCAGCATTTT,CASSQEEAAGQPQHF
.,TRBJ1-2,TRBV10-2,.,TGCGCCAGCAGTGAGTCGGGGGAGTCCAACTATGGCTACACCTTC,CASSESGESNYGYTF
.,TRBJ2-5,TRBV7-3,.,TGTGCCAGCAGCTTATCAGGGGGGGCGGAAGAGACCCAGTACTTC,CASSLSGGAEETQYF
few,TRBJ1-1,TRBV19,TRBD1,TGTGCCAGTAGTACCGCCGACAGGGGGCCGAGGACTGAAGCTTTCTTT,CASSTADRGPRTEAFF
once,TRBJ2-1,TRBV18,TRBD2,TGTGCCAGCTCACCACCTAGCGGGGGGGCCTACAATGAGCAGTTCTTC,CASSPPSGGAYNEQFF
.,TRBJ2-2,TRBV6-6,TRBD1,TGTGCCAGCAGTCCCACAGGGGGGACAATGTTTTTT,CASSPTGGTMFF
.,TRBJ1-3,TRBV29-1,.,TGCAGCGTTAAAGGACAGTCTGGAAACACCATATATTTT,CSVKGQSGNTIYF
.,TRBJ2-1,TRBV18,TRBD2,TGTGCCAGCTCACCGCTAGCGGGAGATAATGAGCAGTTCTTC,CASSPLAGDNEQFF
.,TRBJ1-5,TRBV23-1,TRBD1,TGCGCCAGCAGTCAATCAGCGACAGGGAAAGGGGGCACGGGCAATCAGCCCCAGCATTTT,CASSQSATGKGGTGNQPQHF
once,TRBJ2-1,TRBV24-1,TRBD2,TGTGCCACCAGTGAGGCCGGGACTAACAACTACAATGAGCAGTTCTTC,CATSEAGTNNYNEQFF
.,TRBJ1-6,TRBV6-4,.,TGTGCCAGCAGTGAAACTGCAGGATATTCGGCCCTCCACTTT,CASSETAGYSALHF
.,TRBJ1-6,TRBV11-2,TRBD1,TGTGCCAGCAGCTCGGGTGGGACAGGGAATGCACCCCTCCACTTT,CASSSGGTGNAPLHF
.,TRBJ1-5,TRBV2,TRBD1,TGTGCCAGCAGTAGACAGGGTCTAGCAGTTCAGCCCCAGCATTTT,CASSRQGLAVQPQHF
.,TRBJ1-2,TRBV15,TRBD1,TGTGCCACCAGCAGAAAGACGGGTGGGGCAGGGGGCCTTAACTATGGCTACACCTTC,CATSRKTGGAGGLNYGYTF
once,TRBJ2-1,TRBV18,.,TGTGCCAGCTCACCAGTTCCCGGGACCGTCTACAATGAGCAGTTCTTC,CASSPVPGTVYNEQFF
.,TRBJ1-5,TRBV7-6,.,TGTGCCAGCAGCCTTCACTCCGGGGCGGATCAGCCCCAGCATTTT,CASSLHSGADQPQHF
.,TRBJ1-6,TRBV19,.,TGTGCCAGTAAGGAGGCCAGGGGTTCACCCCTCCACTTT,CASKEARGSPLHF
.,TRBJ1-2,TRBV28,.,TGTGCCAGCAGTTCCGAAACCGGGACGGGTTATGGCTACACCTTC,CASSSETGTGYGYTF
few,TRBJ2-1,TRBV28,TRBD2,TGTGCCAGCAGTTCCCTCCTTAGCGGGGACTACAATGAGCAGTTCTTC,CASSSLLSGDYNEQFF
.,TRBJ2-7,TRBV5-6,.,TGTGCCAGCAGTTCCGGCCCTACCTCCACCTACGAGCAGTACTTC,CASSSGPTSTYEQYF
.,TRBJ2-1,TRBV29-1,TRBD2,TGCAGCGTTGAAGCCGCTGGGGGAGGGGAGCAGTTCTTC,CSVEAAGGGEQFF
.,TRBJ1-5,TRBV28,.,TGTGCCAGCAGTCCCCAGACTGGCAATCAGCCCCAGCATTTT,CASSPQTGNQPQHF
.,TRBJ1-4,TRBV10-3,.,TGTGCCATCAGTGACGGGACACGCCATTTGAATGAAAAACTGTTTTTT,CAISDGTRHLNEKLFF
.,TRBJ2-7,TRBV9,.,TGTGCCAGCAGCGTGGGTAGCGGAGTTTACGAGCAGTACTTC,CASSVGSGVYEQYF